This TCR beta chain was found in a study of CD8 T cells in ankylosing spondylitis. Germline assignment: CDR1 SNHLY and CDR2 FYNNEI. V was clipped by 11 bases and J by 6 bases; unmatched bases: 11. The CDR3 has 13 residues. Study findings and constraints: Among TCR beta sequences, a motif of roughly 8 highly homologous variants appeared characteristic of ankylosing spondylitis blood.

This clonotype was detected many times. The antigen remains undetermined. TCRdb re-derived calls from the 5' RACE reads in MiXCR, one entry per CDR3 protein. The data contain about 130,000 distinct CDR3 sequences, around 9.7% of them singletons. This rearrangement joins TRBV2 to TRBJ1-1, with 8 bases lining up with TRBD1. The sample was blood, either unsorted or a sorted T cell fraction (not recorded which). This TCR was recovered from a male donor with ankylosing spondylitis or in good health (not recorded which). The CDR3 here is CAGRKDREAEAFF. The CDR3 nucleotides read TGTGCCGGACGGAAGGACAGGGAGGCTGAAGCTTTCTTT.